The rows below give T cell receptor beta chains drawn from one sample of a study of T cells in Graves' hyperthyroidism and ophthalmopathy. TCRdb reprocessed the multiplex PCR reads via MiXCR and lists one record per CDR3 protein. The profile covers about 400,000 distinct CDR3 sequences, with about a sixth appearing a single time and 13% to 15% taken by the ten largest. Sequences were obtained from blood. All receptors derive from a young woman with Graves' hyperthyroidism. CDR3s include the opening cysteine and the closing phenylalanine or tryptophan. Fields, in order: clone size, D gene, V gene, J gene, CDR3 protein, CDR3 DNA. A D gene is named only where the DNA matches it firmly. Clone size is stated in some rows and not others, as once, few, many or a class when expanded.

>few|TRBD1|TRBV20-1|TRBJ1-1
CSAREGGQAEAFF
TGCAGTGCTAGAGAAGGGGGCCAGGCTGAAGCTTTCTTT
>.|.|TRBV19|TRBJ2-2
CASAGGNTGELFF
TGTGCCAGTGCAGGCGGAAACACCGGGGAGCTGTTTTTT
>.|.|TRBV7-3|TRBJ2-5
CASSLTIGETQYF
TGTGCCAGCAGCTTAACGATTGGCGAGACCCAGTACTTC
>many|.|TRBV6-1|TRBJ1-1
CASRQRINTEAFF
TGTGCCAGCAGACAGCGGATTAACACTGAAGCTTTCTTT
>.|.|TRBV4-2|TRBJ1-5
CASSQDGPWSNQPQHF
TGTGCCAGCAGCCAAGATGGCCCATGGAGCAATCAGCCCCAGCATTTT
>few|TRBD1|TRBV14|TRBJ1-2
CASSQGSDRGYGYTF
TGTGCCAGCAGCCAAGGATCGGACAGGGGTTATGGCTACACCTTC
>.|.|TRBV6-2/TRBV6-3|TRBJ2-1
CASSYQGNEQFF
TGTGCCAGCAGTTATCAGGGAAATGAGCAGTTCTTC
>many|TRBD1|TRBV28|TRBJ1-3
CASSLLGPGQGFGNTIYF
TGTGCCAGCAGCCTCCTCGGCCCCGGACAGGGGTTCGGAAACACCATATATTTT
>many|.|TRBV10-1|TRBJ1-5
CASKGGDPRNQPQHF
TGCGCCAGCAAAGGCGGGGACCCTCGCAATCAGCCCCAGCATTTT
>.|.|TRBV12-3/TRBV12-4|TRBJ2-5
CASSLIPRQETQYF
TGTGCCAGCAGTTTAATACCCCGACAAGAGACCCAGTACTTC
>many|TRBD2|TRBV7-3|TRBJ2-5
CASSSSQGLAGGEETQYF
TGTGCCAGCAGCTCATCACAGGGACTAGCGGGAGGAGAAGAGACCCAGTACTTC
>many|TRBD1|TRBV6-5|TRBJ2-1
CASSYTGQGNEQFF
TGTGCCAGCAGTTACACGGGACAGGGGAATGAGCAGTTCTTC
>few|TRBD2|TRBV4-1|TRBJ2-3
CASSHFPGLAPDTQYF
TGCGCCAGCAGCCATTTCCCGGGACTAGCGCCAGATACGCAGTATTTT
>.|TRBD1|TRBV29-1|TRBJ2-6
CSVEGQGVPGANVLTF
TGCAGCGTTGAGGGACAGGGAGTCCCTGGGGCCAACGTCCTGACTTTC
>.|TRBD1|TRBV7-2|TRBJ2-7
CASSPRDRQTYEQYF
TGTGCCAGCAGCCCCCGGGACAGGCAAACCTACGAGCAGTACTTC
>many|.|TRBV12-3/TRBV12-4|TRBJ2-7
CASTKEVTLYEQYF
TGTGCCAGCACCAAAGAGGTCACTCTCTACGAGCAGTACTTC
>.|.|TRBV27|TRBJ2-2
CASTDRLYTGELFF
TGTGCCAGCACCGACAGGTTATACACCGGGGAGCTGTTTTTT
>few|TRBD1|TRBV19|TRBJ1-1
CASSTGGQRTEAFF
TGTGCCAGTAGCACAGGGGGCCAACGCACTGAAGCTTTCTTT
>few|TRBD2|TRBV12-3/TRBV12-4|TRBJ2-1
CASSSPGTKNEQFF
TGTGCCAGCAGTTCGCCCGGGACTAAAAATGAGCAGTTCTTC
>many|TRBD1|TRBV28|TRBJ2-7
CASSLDRAGTYEQYF
TGTGCCAGCAGTTTGGACAGGGCGGGAACCTACGAGCAGTACTTC
>few|.|TRBV9|TRBJ1-1
CASSVDWTVNTEAFF
TGTGCCAGCAGCGTAGATTGGACGGTGAACACTGAAGCTTTCTTT
>many|TRBD1|TRBV5-1|TRBJ2-6
CASRPRGQASSGANVLTF
TGCGCCAGCAGGCCTAGGGGACAGGCCTCCTCTGGGGCCAACGTCCTGACTTTC
>.|TRBD1|TRBV4-1|TRBJ1-6
CASSQGQGERGYNSPLHF
TGCGCCAGCAGCCAAGGACAGGGGGAAAGAGGCTATAATTCACCCCTCCACTTT
>many|.|TRBV6-1|TRBJ1-5
CASSSGISNQPQHF
TGTGCCAGCAGTAGTGGCATAAGTAATCAGCCCCAGCATTTT
>.|.|TRBV4-1|TRBJ2-3
CASSQESGADTQYF
TGCGCCAGCAGCCAAGAAAGCGGTGCAGATACGCAGTATTTT
>many|.|TRBV28|TRBJ2-7
CATLRDTSYEQYF
TGTGCCACCCTCCGGGACACCTCCTACGAGCAGTACTTC
>.|TRBD1|TRBV20-1|TRBJ2-3
CSASGQGASSTDTQYF
TGCAGTGCTAGTGGACAGGGGGCATCTAGCACAGATACGCAGTATTTT
>.|.|TRBV19|TRBJ1-5
CASSKGQLSNQPQHF
TGTGCCAGTAGTAAAGGACAGTTGAGCAATCAGCCCCAGCATTTT
>many|.|TRBV12-3/TRBV12-4|TRBJ2-5
CASTFEKRLETQYF
TGTGCCAGCACCTTCGAGAAGCGTTTAGAGACCCAGTACTTC
>many|.|TRBV12-3/TRBV12-4|TRBJ2-1
CASSFSPSSYNEQFF
TGTGCCAGCAGTTTTTCCCCTTCCTCGTACAATGAGCAGTTCTTC
>many|.|TRBV6-1|TRBJ1-3
CASSYLGLGNTIYF
TGTGCCAGCAGTTACCTCGGGCTCGGAAACACCATATATTTT
>.|.|TRBV19|TRBJ1-2
CASSITAAPNYGYTF
TGTGCCAGTAGTATAACGGCAGCTCCTAACTATGGCTACACCTTC
>.|TRBD1|TRBV12-3/TRBV12-4|TRBJ1-2
CASSSGTGAYGYTF
TGTGCCAGCAGTTCCGGGACAGGGGCCTATGGCTACACCTTC
>.|.|TRBV7-9|TRBJ1-5
CASSSRGGVSNQPQHF
TGTGCCAGCAGCTCCCGAGGGGGGGTTAGCAATCAGCCCCAGCATTTT
>few|.|TRBV4-1|TRBJ2-7
CASSQGRDSVHEQYF
TGCGCCAGCAGCCAAGGGAGGGACAGCGTCCACGAGCAGTACTTC
>many|.|TRBV6-1|TRBJ2-1
CASSTEWGRYNEQFF
TGTGCCAGCAGTACGGAGTGGGGGCGCTACAATGAGCAGTTCTTC
>few|TRBD1|TRBV12-5|TRBJ2-7
CASAPGQGIYEQYF
TGTGCTAGTGCCCCGGGACAGGGAATTTACGAGCAGTACTTC
>many|.|TRBV18|TRBJ2-7
CASSPKSGGSYEQYF
TGTGCCAGCTCACCAAAGTCGGGTGGGTCCTACGAGCAGTACTTC
>many|.|TRBV20-1|TRBJ2-6
CSLPSRASGANVLTF
TGCAGCTTGCCTTCACGAGCTTCGGGGGCCAACGTCCTGACTTTC
>many|.|TRBV28|TRBJ2-6
CASKVATFPSGANVLTF
TGTGCCAGCAAGGTCGCGACATTCCCCTCTGGGGCCAACGTCCTGACTTTC
>many|.|TRBV11-2|TRBJ2-3
CASSYTNTDTQYF
TGTGCCAGCAGCTACACCAACACAGATACGCAGTATTTT
>few|.|TRBV2|TRBJ2-7
CASSELGGVGTYEQYF
TGTGCCAGCAGTGAACTAGGCGGGGTGGGAACCTACGAGCAGTACTTC
>many|.|TRBV12-3/TRBV12-4|TRBJ2-5
CASRFRGETQYF
TGTGCCAGCAGATTCCGAGGAGAGACCCAGTACTTC
>few|TRBD1|TRBV19|TRBJ1-5
CASSMGQGRNQPQHF
TGTGCCAGTAGTATGGGACAGGGCCGCAATCAGCCCCAGCATTTT
>many|.|TRBV4-3|TRBJ1-2
CASSQTGGAKYGYTF
TGCGCCAGCAGCCAGACCGGGGGGGCTAAATATGGCTACACCTTC
>many|TRBD1|TRBV24-1|TRBJ2-1
CATSDLGQEVDEQFF
TGTGCCACCAGTGATTTGGGACAGGAGGTAGATGAGCAGTTCTTC
>many|.|TRBV5-1|TRBJ1-3
CASSFQSGNTIYF
TGCGCCAGCAGCTTCCAGTCCGGAAACACCATATATTTT
>many|.|TRBV20-1|TRBJ1-1
CSARESMNTEAFF
TGCAGTGCTAGAGAGTCCATGAACACTGAAGCTTTCTTT
>.|.|TRBV20-1|TRBJ2-7
CSASRLAGSEQYF
TGCAGTGCTAGCCGGCTAGCTGGGAGCGAGCAGTACTTC
>many|.|TRBV5-6|TRBJ2-1
CASSLGTSDEQFF
TGTGCCAGCAGCTTGGGAACCTCGGATGAGCAGTTCTTC
>few|.|TRBV15|TRBJ2-2
CATSRRGTGELFF
TGTGCCACCAGCAGAAGGGGTACCGGGGAGCTGTTTTTT
>many|TRBD1|TRBV12-3/TRBV12-4|TRBJ2-1
CASKYRGNEQFF
TGTGCCAGCAAATACAGGGGGAATGAGCAGTTCTTC
>many|.|TRBV28|TRBJ1-5
CASRYSGRSNQPQHF
TGTGCCAGCAGGTACTCAGGCCGCAGCAATCAGCCCCAGCATTTT
>many|.|TRBV11-2|TRBJ2-3
CASSLESSDTQYF
TGTGCCAGCAGCTTAGAATCCTCAGATACGCAGTATTTT
>many|.|TRBV18|TRBJ2-7
CASSKPGSYEQYF
TGTGCCAGCTCAAAGCCGGGCTCCTACGAGCAGTACTTC
>many|TRBD2|TRBV28|TRBJ2-7
CASTYWASGLPPEQYF
TGTGCCAGCACTTATTGGGCTAGCGGCCTACCTCCCGAGCAGTACTTC
>many|TRBD1|TRBV11-3|TRBJ1-1
CASSSVPGQGSYTEAFF
TGTGCCAGCAGCTCCGTCCCGGGACAGGGGTCGTACACTGAAGCTTTCTTT
>few|.|TRBV20-1|TRBJ1-3
CSAPGLGFGNTIYF
TGCAGTGCACCCGGCCTGGGGTTTGGAAACACCATATATTTT
>.|.|TRBV15|TRBJ2-1
CATKPGRSYNEQFF
TGTGCCACCAAGCCGGGAAGGTCCTACAATGAGCAGTTCTTC